This T cell receptor (beta chain) was sequenced in a study of T cell repertoires in cytomegalovirus infection. The wider study: An indication of both CMV infection and matching HLA type came from public TCR beta signatures. Points from the study as a whole: Carriage of CMV together with the relevant HLA was identifiable through cumulative public TCR beta family frequency.

This clonotype was detected ten times or more. Its antigen remains unidentified. TCRdb recomputed calls from the reads with MiXCR, one row per CDR3 protein. The repertoire has some 900,000 distinct CDR3 sequences, approximately 30% of them found once; the top ten carry around 12%. With 4 bases clipped from V and 6 bases from J, the junction kept 5 bases outside the gene matches. This CDR3 comprises 13 residues. The V gene's germline CDR1 is SGHTA and CDR2 FQGNSA. This receptor was obtained from a human donor in good health (CMV status not recorded). Some clones in this sample may be carry-over from other donors' samples. This specimen was cultured CD8+ T cells from PBMCs, taken from culture after CMV antigen stimulation. This sequence joins TRBV7-2 and TRBJ1-2, with 7 nucleotides matching TRBD1. CDR3 nucleotides: TGTGCCAGCAGCTCGGGACAGAGGAATGGCTACACCTTC. Translation gives CASSSGQRNGYTF.